This T cell receptor beta chain was retrieved from a study of cytomegalovirus exposure and HLA in healthy donors. Only in-frame clones appear in the TCRdb table, and some are missing; sequencing was by immunoSEQ multiplex PCR. This table has around 200,000 clones, approximately 86% appearing once. This CDR3 spans 13 amino acids. V gave up 3 bases and J gave up 7 bases; unmatched junction bases: 5. Germline CDR1 reads MNHEY; CDR2 reads SMNVEV (reference sequence). Input material: PBMCs. The receptor comes from a young woman in good health and CMV-seronegative. V is TRBV27 and J is TRBJ1-2; 7 bases match TRBD1. The CDR3 bases are TGTGCCAGCAGTTTTACAGGGGCCACTGGCTACACCTTC. Protein sequence: CASSFTGATGYTF.